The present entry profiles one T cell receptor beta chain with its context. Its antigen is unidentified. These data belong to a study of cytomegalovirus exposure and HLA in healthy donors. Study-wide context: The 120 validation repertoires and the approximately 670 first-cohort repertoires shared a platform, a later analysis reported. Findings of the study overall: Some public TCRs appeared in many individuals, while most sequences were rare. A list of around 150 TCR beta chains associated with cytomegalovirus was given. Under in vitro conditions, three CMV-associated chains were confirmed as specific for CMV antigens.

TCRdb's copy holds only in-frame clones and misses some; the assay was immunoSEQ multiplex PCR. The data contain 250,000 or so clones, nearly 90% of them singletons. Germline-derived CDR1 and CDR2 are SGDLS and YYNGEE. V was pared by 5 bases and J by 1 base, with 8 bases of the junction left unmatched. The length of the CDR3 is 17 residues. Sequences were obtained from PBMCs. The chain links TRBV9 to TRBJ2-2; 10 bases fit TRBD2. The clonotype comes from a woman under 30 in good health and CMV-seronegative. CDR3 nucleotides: TGTGCCAGCAGGGGGCTAGCGGGGGTCGAGAACACCGGGGAGCTGTTTTTT. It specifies CASRGLAGVENTGELFF.